This passage covers 16 T cell receptor beta chains from one sample sequenced in a study of T cells after yellow fever vaccination. Via MiXCR, TCRdb re-called the 5' RACE reads, giving one row per CDR3 protein. Counted here are under 300,000 distinct CDR3 sequences, roughly 7.2% occurring once; the ten biggest clones make up more than 0.8%. The sample was CD4+ T cells sorted from PBMCs, taken 15 days after the yellow fever booster vaccination. The receptors derive from a man between 25 and 39 years old who received the YFV17D yellow fever vaccine.

V usage is TRBV24-1 and J usage is TRBJ2-1; weak D call: TRBD2 (6 bases). The length of the CDR3 is 17 residues. Germline assignment: CDR1 KGHDR and CDR2 SFDVKD. Trimming took 3 bases from V and 8 from J, leaving 22 bases between them. CDR3 loop: CATSDPMGLAPSDEQFF. The CDR3 DNA follows: TGTGCCACCAGTGATCCCATGGGACTGGCGCCTAGCGATGAGCAGTTCTTC.

CDR3 amino acids: CASTVTGRGSNQPQHF. Here the CDR3 DNA reads TGTGCCAGTACCGTGACAGGGAGGGGAAGCAATCAGCCCCAGCATTTT. The genes are TRBV19 and TRBJ1-5; 7 nucleotides agree with TRBD1. The CDR3 length is 16 residues. Germline V gene sequence: CDR1 LNHDA, CDR2 SQIVND (reference sequence). The ends lost 7 bases at V and 1 base at J; junction bases unmatched: 10. Drawing the rest from reference TRBV19 and TRBJ1-5, the complete variable domain is DGGITQSPKYLFRKEGQNVTLSCEQNLNHDAMYWYRQDPGQGLRLIYYSQIVNDFQKGDIAEGYSVSREKKESFPLTVTSAQKNPTAFYLCASTVTGRGSNQPQHFGDGTRLSIL.

This clonotype was observed many times. This chain uses TRBV5-1 with TRBJ2-2; D call uncertain. The CDR3 sequence is 14 residues long. The V end lost 7 bases, the J end lost 3 bases, and 13 bases lay between the germline ends. Germline V gene data show CDR1 as SGHRS and CDR2 as YFSETQ. CDR3 amino acids: CASYPGGDTGELFF. The CDR3 DNA is TGCGCCAGCTACCCGGGTGGCGACACCGGGGAGCTGTTTTTT.

This clonotype was counted between two and nine times. The chain couples TRBV5-4 to TRBJ1-1; 8 bases are shared with TRBD1. Trimming removed 8 bases from V and 5 bases from J; junction bases left unmatched: 11. This CDR3 contains 14 residues. CDR1 and CDR2 (germline): SGHNT, YYREEE (reference sequence). The DNA for the CDR3 is TGTGCCAGTTACAGGGGGAAAAGGAATACTGAAGCTTTCTTT. Translation gives CASYRGKRNTEAFF.

This chain joins TRBV5-4 and TRBJ2-1; D unresolved. The CDR3 is made up of 13 amino acids. V lost 1 base, J lost 7 bases, and 9 bases lay in between. Germline loops: CDR1 SGHNT, CDR2 YYREEE (reference sequence). DNA of the CDR3: TGTGCCAGCAGCTTGCCCCTAGGGAATGAGCAGTTCTTC. This encodes CASSLPLGNEQFF.

The gene calls are TRBV6-4 and TRBJ1-1; D is unresolved. The CDR3 totals 14 residues. Looked up from germline, CDR1 is MRHNA and CDR2 is SNTAGT. V was trimmed by 2 bases and J by 3 bases, leaving 10 bases between them. The CDR3 loop reads CASSDVTVDTEAFF. The CDR3 DNA reads TGTGCCAGCAGTGACGTAACGGTAGACACTGAAGCTTTCTTT.

V usage is TRBV30 and J usage is TRBJ1-4; 9 positions match TRBD1. This CDR3 contains 14 residues. The J segment lost 14 bases and the V segment lost 3 bases, leaving 13 bases of the junction unmatched. Per germline, CDR1 GTSNPN and CDR2 SVGIG (reference sequence). CDR3 amino acids: CAWSPGTGRTWLFF. The DNA of the CDR3 is TGTGCCTGGAGCCCCGGGACAGGGAGGACGTGGCTGTTTTTT.

The table lists this clonotype with many counts. The rearrangement uses TRBV24-1 and TRBJ2-5, with a possible D match to TRBD2 (5 bases). Germline lookup yields CDR1 KGHDR and CDR2 SFDVKD. The germline V and J ends were trimmed by 2 bases and 5 bases, with 17 bases remaining between them. The CDR3 consists of 16 residues. Here the CDR3 DNA reads TGTGCCACCAGTGATTCACGGATGAGGGCTGGTGAGACCCAGTACTTC. The encoded protein is CATSDSRMRAGETQYF.

The V and J genes are TRBV12-3 or TRBV12-4 and TRBJ2-2; maybe TRBD2 (6 bases). The CDR3 is made up of 13 amino acids. V shed 5 bases and J shed 8 bases, with 12 bases lying between them. CDR3 residues: CASSNFGGGELFF. As DNA, the CDR3 is TGTGCCAGCAGTAACTTCGGAGGGGGGGAGCTGTTTTTT.

This clonotype was recorded a few times. This chain joins TRBV29-1 and TRBJ1-1; a possible D gene is TRBD1 (5 bases). V shed 4 bases and J shed 0 bases, with 12 bases lying between them. The CDR3 runs 14 residues. The germline CDR1 and CDR2 sequences are SQVTM and ANQGSEA. The CDR3 spells CSVVLQALNTEAFF. Written as DNA, the CDR3 is TGCAGCGTTGTCCTACAGGCTTTGAACACTGAAGCTTTCTTT. The complete variable domain, with remaining parts taken from reference TRBV29-1 and TRBJ1-1, reads SAVISQKPSRDICQRGTSLTIQCQVDSQVTMMFWYRQQPGQSLTLIATANQGSEATYESGFVIDKFPISRPNLTFSTLTVSNMSPEDSSIYLCSVVLQALNTEAFFGQGTRLTVV.

This clonotype was observed at least ten times. The J gene is TRBJ1-1, the V gene TRBV5-1; D not certain. Trimming shortened V by 0 bases and J by 0 bases, and 6 bases separated the two germline ends. The CDR3 covers 14 residues. Germline CDR1 is SGHRS and CDR2 is YFSETQ. The CDR3 reads CASSLGTLNTEAFF. Here the CDR3 DNA reads TGCGCCAGCAGCTTGGGAACACTGAACACTGAAGCTTTCTTT.

The chain uses TRBV12-3 or TRBV12-4 and TRBJ2-7; 10 bases are shared with TRBD1. CDR3 length: 16 amino acids. V lost 2 bases and J lost 6; bases outside the gene matches: 10. CDR3 loop: CASSLIPGTGVLEQYF. CDR3 bases: TGTGCCAGCAGTTTAATTCCTGGGACAGGGGTTCTCGAGCAGTACTTC.

The chain carries TRBV5-1 and TRBJ1-2; TRBD1 matches at 8 bases. Per germline, CDR1 SGHRS and CDR2 YFSETQ. V shed 3 bases, J shed 3 bases, and the junction held 10 bases outside the gene matches. This CDR3 spans 16 amino acids. The CDR3 reads CASSSRGRRGDYGYTF. In DNA, the CDR3 is TGCGCCAGCAGCTCCAGGGGGCGCAGGGGAGACTATGGCTACACCTTC.

This clonotype was picked up a small number of times. The chain has TRBV12-3 or TRBV12-4 and TRBJ1-1, with TRBD1 matching 9 bases. V was clipped by 5 bases and J by 1 base; unmatched bases: 5. CDR3 length: 15 amino acids. CDR3 loop: CASSPRTGANTEAFF. The DNA for the CDR3 is TGTGCCAGCAGTCCGAGGACAGGGGCGAACACTGAAGCTTTCTTT.

This clonotype was seen a few times. This chain links TRBV20-1 with TRBJ2-3; D is unresolved. V lost 6 bases and J lost 0, with 16 bases in between. Per the germline V gene, CDR1 is DFQATT and CDR2 is SNEGSKA (reference sequence). The CDR3 consists of 15 residues. CDR3 coding DNA: TGCAGTGCGGACCATCAGTTGATTAGCACAGATACGCAGTATTTT. This codes for CSADHQLISTDTQYF.

This clonotype has at least ten counts. This rearrangement joins TRBV7-2 to TRBJ1-1, with TRBD1 matching over 10 bases. J gave up 5 bases and V 3 bases, and 3 bases lay outside the gene matches. The V gene's germline CDR1 is SGHTA and CDR2 FQGNSA. This CDR3 comprises 14 residues. The CDR3 nucleotides read TGTGCCAGCAGCTTCCAGGGACAGGGGACTGAAGCTTTCTTT. It yields the protein CASSFQGQGTEAFF.